These 5 T cell receptor beta chains came from one sample sequenced in a study of lymphopenia after photon versus proton radiotherapy. The table came from immunoSEQ multiplex PCR; TCRdb's copy has only in-frame clones and leaves some out. In the table there are around 33,000 clones, about 91% of which are singletons. Sequencing was performed on peripheral blood, taken from a patient treated with proton-based radiotherapy. Receptor source: a woman in her 70s with pancreatic cancer. Some clones in this sample may be carry-over from other donors' samples.

The chain couples TRBV2 to TRBJ2-5; perhaps TRBD2 as D (5 bases). The CDR3 extends over 14 amino acids. Trimming removed 5 bases from V and 4 bases from J, with 14 bases in between. Germline lookup yields CDR1 SNHLY and CDR2 FYNNEI. The CDR3 DNA reads as TGTGCCAGCAGTCGGGATCTCAACAGAGAGACCCAGTACTTC. This sequence encodes CASSRDLNRETQYF. The whole variable domain, filled in from reference TRBV2 and TRBJ2-5, reads EPEVTQTPSHQVTQMGQEVILRCVPISNHLYFYWYRQILGQKVEFLVSFYNNEISEKSEIFDDQFSVERPDGSNFTLKIRSTKLEDSAMYFCASSRDLNRETQYFGPGTRLLVL.

The gene calls are TRBV29-1 and TRBJ1-2; D not certain. The CDR3 covers 14 residues. The germline CDR1 and CDR2 sequences are SQVTM and ANQGSEA. The V end was cut by 0 bases, the J end by 4 bases, with 12 bases between. The CDR3 DNA reads as TGCAGCGTTGAAGAATCTCGTACCGCCTATGGCTACACCTTC. Amino acid sequence: CSVEESRTAYGYTF.

The chain links TRBV29-1 to TRBJ2-2; D may be TRBD2 (6 bases). The length of the CDR3 is 16 residues. In germline, CDR1 is SQVTM, CDR2 ANQGSEA. Trimming left V 7 bases short and J 5 bases short, with 23 bases between. CDR3 DNA: TGCAGCGCCCAGGGCAGGGTGGGGAGCGGGACCGGGGAGCTGTTTTTT. Encoded protein: CSAQGRVGSGTGELFF.

The chain combines TRBV5-1 with TRBJ2-3; no clear D. Germline loops: CDR1 SGHRS, CDR2 YFSETQ. The CDR3 is 15 residues long. Trimming took off 0 bases at V and 6 bases at J, with 14 bases between the two ends. This CDR3 is CASSLEGSRPDTQYF. Written as DNA, the CDR3 is TGCGCCAGCAGCTTGGAAGGCAGTAGACCCGATACGCAGTATTTT.

This clone has just a few counts. The genes are TRBV4-1 and TRBJ1-2; perhaps TRBD1 as D (5 bases). Between the trimmed V and J ends, which lost 0 bases and 2 bases, there was a span of 28 bases. CDR3 length: 21 amino acids. Germline V gene data show CDR1 as MGHRA and CDR2 as YSYEKL. The chain's CDR3 is CASSQDRIGSKRDGRNYGYTF. In DNA form, the CDR3 reads TGCGCCAGCAGCCAAGATCGCATCGGTTCGAAACGGGACGGGCGAAACTATGGCTACACCTTC.